These 7 T cell receptor beta chains share one sample of origin, sequenced in a study of T cells in Graves' hyperthyroidism and ophthalmopathy. Amplification yielded TCR beta CDR3 regions, with RNA transcripts as the source. The HTBI set primed first-round TCR CDR3 RT-PCR. Via MiXCR, TCRdb re-called the multiplex PCR reads, giving one row per CDR3 protein. The table includes around 350,000 distinct CDR3 sequences, around 14% detected once. The sequencing input was blood. These receptors came from a woman younger than 35 with Graves' hyperthyroidism.

This clonotype appeared a few times. The chain recombines TRBV7-9 with TRBJ1-3, with D perhaps matching TRBD1 (5 bases). CDR1 and CDR2 (germline): SEHNR, FQNEAQ (reference sequence). The CDR3 runs 13 residues. V lost 3 bases, J lost 9 bases, and 12 bases lay in between. The CDR3 loop reads CASSFAVRGTIYF. The CDR3 nucleotides read TGTGCCAGCAGCTTTGCGGTTAGGGGCACCATATATTTT. The complete variable domain, with remaining parts taken from reference TRBV7-9 and TRBJ1-3, reads DTGVSQNPRHKITKRGQNVTFRCDPISEHNRLYWYRQTLGQGPEFLTYFQNEAQLEKSRLLSDRFSAERPKGSFSTLEIQRTEQGDSAMYLCASSFAVRGTIYFGEGSWLTVV.

This clonotype was observed many times. The gene calls are TRBV3-1 and TRBJ2-1; D possibly corresponds to TRBD2 (7 bases). This CDR3 has 16 residues. Trimming stripped 2 bases from V and 3 bases from J, with 14 bases between. CDR1 is LGHDT and CDR2 is YNNKEL in the germline V gene (reference sequence). The CDR3: CASSQIGGGGYNEQFF. The CDR3 DNA sequence: TGTGCCAGCAGCCAAATAGGGGGGGGTGGCTACAATGAGCAGTTCTTC.

At least ten counts were recorded for this clonotype. V and J are TRBV6-1 and TRBJ1-1; D is ambiguous. Per the germline V gene, CDR1 is MNHNS and CDR2 is SASEGT. The CDR3 is 13 amino acids. Trimming stripped 7 bases from V and 1 base from J, with 10 bases between. The CDR3 DNA is TGTGCCAGCACAACGGCGGGGAACACTGAAGCTTTCTTT. The encoded protein is CASTTAGNTEAFF.

There are many counts of this clonotype. This chain links TRBV15 with TRBJ1-2, with TRBD1 as a possible D gene (6 bases). V was clipped by 0 bases and J by 4 bases, with 12 bases between them. This CDR3 has 15 residues. Germline values: CDR1 LNHNV, CDR2 YYDKDF (reference sequence). In DNA form, the CDR3 reads TGTGCCACCAGCAGAGACCCAGGGGCTGGCTATGGCTACACCTTC. Protein sequence: CATSRDPGAGYGYTF.

This clonotype was picked up many times. The chain uses TRBV5-1 and TRBJ2-1, with D maybe TRBD2 (6 bases). Trimming removed 5 bases at V and 9 bases at J, with 12 bases between. This CDR3 comprises 12 residues. CDR1 and CDR2 (germline): SGHRS, YFSETQ. In DNA, the CDR3 is TGCGCCAGCAGTCCGATGGGGGGTGAGCAGTTCTTC. It is translated as CASSPMGGEQFF.

About this clonotype itself: The junction departs from germline at one end; a sequencing error may be responsible. The chain joins TRBV9 to TRBJ2-2, with D possibly matching TRBD1 (5 bases). The CDR3 is 19 residues long. Germline V gives CDR1 SGDLS, CDR2 YYNGEE. In DNA, the CDR3 is TGTGCCAACAGCGTAGCTGGGCCAGGGTTTATCGGTCGGACCGGGGAGCTGTTTTTT. Encoded protein: CANSVAGPGFIGRTGELFF.

This clonotype was detected ten times or more. V usage is TRBV20-1 and J usage is TRBJ1-2, with D perhaps TRBD1 (6 bases). There are 16 residues in the CDR3. Trimming cost V 5 bases and J 3 bases, with 22 bases left between them. Per germline, CDR1 DFQATT and CDR2 SNEGSKA (reference sequence). The CDR3 reads CSASSEGTGRDYGYTF. The CDR3 region has the DNA TGCAGTGCTTCCTCCGAAGGCACAGGGAGGGACTATGGCTACACCTTC.